These T cell receptor beta chains were read from a single sample in a study of T cells in Graves' hyperthyroidism and ophthalmopathy. TCRdb called the multiplex PCR reads again in MiXCR, with one record for every CDR3 protein. The sample records around 190,000 distinct CDR3 sequences, about a sixth being singletons. Material: blood. All receptors come from a woman between 45 and 65 years old with Graves' hyperthyroidism. CDR3s include the opening cysteine and the closing phenylalanine or tryptophan. A D gene is named only where the DNA matches it firmly. Where a row states a size, it is once, few, many or the class of an expanded clone; other rows omit it.

v_gene,d_gene,abundance,j_gene,CDR3nt,CDR3aa
TRBV29-1,-,many,TRBJ2-7,TGCAGCGTTGAGGAAGGTTTCGAGCAGTACTTC,CSVEEGFEQYF
TRBV7-9,-,many,TRBJ1-1,TGTGCCAGCAGCGCTGACGGGGACACTGAAGCTTTCTTT,CASSADGDTEAFF
TRBV6-1,-,many,TRBJ2-1,TGTGCCAGCGGATACAATGAGCAGTTCTTC,CASGYNEQFF
TRBV20-1,-,many,TRBJ2-5,TGCAGTGCTCTACAACGAGAGACCCAGTACTTC,CSALQRETQYF
TRBV11-2,-,many,TRBJ2-2,TGTGCCAGCAGCCTACCGGGGACCGGGGAGCTGTTTTTT,CASSLPGTGELFF
TRBV6-2/TRBV6-3,-,many,TRBJ2-4,TGTGCCAGCAGTAAAGCCAAAAACATTCAGTACTTC,CASSKAKNIQYF
TRBV6-1,TRBD2,-,TRBJ2-2,TGTGCCGGTAAAAGGACTAGCGGGAGGGTGAACACCGGGGAGCTGTTTTTT,CAGKRTSGRVNTGELFF
TRBV6-1,TRBD1,many,TRBJ2-7,TGTGCCAGCAGTGAGGCAACAGGGGGGCCCTACGAGCAGTACTTC,CASSEATGGPYEQYF
TRBV4-1,-,few,TRBJ1-2,TGCGCCAGCAGCCAAGGTGGAGCTCGCCGCTTTGTCTATGGCTACACCTTC,CASSQGGARRFVYGYTF
TRBV6-2/TRBV6-3,-,few,TRBJ1-1,TGTGCCAGCAGGCCCCTCGGGGGGAACACTGAAGCTTTCTTT,CASRPLGGNTEAFF
TRBV5-1,-,many,TRBJ2-5,TGCGCCAGCAGCTTGGCAGGGAGTCGGGAGACCCAGTACTTC,CASSLAGSRETQYF
TRBV7-3,-,many,TRBJ2-5,TGTGCCAGCAGCTTATTTGGGGGAAAGGAGGAGACCCAGTACTTC,CASSLFGGKEETQYF
TRBV9,-,-,TRBJ1-2,TGTGCCAGCCGCTCGTTTGGCCGATTGGGCTACACCTTC,CASRSFGRLGYTF
TRBV19,-,-,TRBJ2-7,TGTGCCAGTAGGGTCGCAGCGACAACCTACGAGCAGTACTTC,CASRVAATTYEQYF
TRBV7-8,-,few,TRBJ2-7,TGTGCCAGCAGCTTGCGCTGGGCCACCTACGAGCAGTACTTC,CASSLRWATYEQYF
TRBV19,-,-,TRBJ1-1,TGTGCCAGTAGTATAAGTCACTCAAACACTGAAGCTTTCTTT,CASSISHSNTEAFF
TRBV12-3/TRBV12-4,TRBD1,many,TRBJ1-2,TGTGCCAGCAGTGCCAGGACAGGGGACTATGGCTACACCTTC,CASSARTGDYGYTF
TRBV12-3/TRBV12-4,-,many,TRBJ2-1,TGTGCCAGCTCCGGGACACCTTACAATGAGCAGTTCTTC,CASSGTPYNEQFF
TRBV3-1,-,-,TRBJ1-1,TGTGCCAGCAGCCAGGGACCAGGAAGGAACACTGAAGCTTTCTTT,CASSQGPGRNTEAFF
TRBV29-1,-,-,TRBJ2-7,TGCAGCGTTGGACTGGGGCTCTACGAGCAGTACTTC,CSVGLGLYEQYF
TRBV6-1,TRBD2,-,TRBJ2-3,TGTGCCAGCAGTGAAAATTTGCGGGAGTGGGAAGATACGCAGTATTTT,CASSENLREWEDTQYF
TRBV5-1,-,many,TRBJ2-3,TGCGCCAGCAGCTTGGACAGGGCCACAGATACGCAGTATTTT,CASSLDRATDTQYF
TRBV6-2/TRBV6-3,-,many,TRBJ1-1,TGTGCCAGCGGTCGGGGGGGACTGAACACTGAAGCTTTCTTT,CASGRGGLNTEAFF
TRBV20-1,-,few,TRBJ1-3,TGCAGTGCTAGCGGCAGGGCTAGTGGGGGAAACACCATATATTTT,CSASGRASGGNTIYF
TRBV29-1,-,-,TRBJ1-5,TGCAGCGGCCCAACGACACTTAATCAGCCCCAGCATTTT,CSGPTTLNQPQHF
TRBV10-3,-,-,TRBJ2-3,TGTGCCATCAGGGATCGGGCACAGGGAGGGGATACGCAGTATTTT,CAIRDRAQGGDTQYF
TRBV28,TRBD1,-,TRBJ1-5,TGTGCCAGCGAACGGACAGGGGCCCTATCTGGTCAGCCCCAGCATTTT,CASERTGALSGQPQHF
TRBV5-1,-,many,TRBJ1-5,TGCGCCAGCAGCAGGGGGAGCAATCAGCCCCAGCATTTT,CASSRGSNQPQHF
TRBV20-1,-,-,TRBJ1-4,TGCAGTGCTAGTAGTCAGATGGGTGAAAAACTGTTTTTT,CSASSQMGEKLFF
TRBV5-1,-,many,TRBJ2-2,TGCGCCAGCAGCTTGGTCGGTAGCGCAAAGCTGAACACCGGGGAGCTGTTTTTT,CASSLVGSAKLNTGELFF
TRBV3-1,-,-,TRBJ2-7,TGTGCCAGCAGCCAAGTTCAAACCGAGGGTAGCGAGCAGTACTTC,CASSQVQTEGSEQYF
TRBV7-2,-,-,TRBJ2-5,TGTGCCAGCAGCTTAGGGGCGACAGCCAAGTACTTC,CASSLGATAKYF
TRBV13,TRBD1,few,TRBJ1-1,TGTGCCAGCAGCCCCAGGGGGTTGAACACTGAAGCTTTCTTT,CASSPRGLNTEAFF
TRBV6-2/TRBV6-3,-,few,TRBJ2-1,TGTGCCAGCAGTTCGGGAGCGAACCCCAATGAGCAGTTCTTC,CASSSGANPNEQFF
TRBV6-6,TRBD1,many,TRBJ2-1,TGTGCCAGCAGTTACGGACAGGGCCGTCTAGTCCATGAGCAGTTCTTC,CASSYGQGRLVHEQFF
TRBV12-5,-,-,TRBJ2-6,TGTGCTAGTGGTTTGGTACCCCTCTTGGGTTCTGGGGCCAACGTCCTGACTTTC,CASGLVPLLGSGANVLTF